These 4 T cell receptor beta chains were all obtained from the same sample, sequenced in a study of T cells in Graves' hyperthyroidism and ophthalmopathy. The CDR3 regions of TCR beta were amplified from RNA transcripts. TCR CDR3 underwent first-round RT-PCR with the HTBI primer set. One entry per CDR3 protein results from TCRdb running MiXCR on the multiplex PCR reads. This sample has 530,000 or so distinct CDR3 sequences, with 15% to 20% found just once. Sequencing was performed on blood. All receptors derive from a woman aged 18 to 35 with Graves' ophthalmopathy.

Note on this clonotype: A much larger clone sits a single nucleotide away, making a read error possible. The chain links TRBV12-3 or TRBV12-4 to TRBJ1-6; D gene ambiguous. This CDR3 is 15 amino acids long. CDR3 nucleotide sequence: TGTGCCAGCAGTCCTGGAAACGTGGAGGGTTCACCCCCCCACTTT. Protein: CASSPGNVEGSPPHF.

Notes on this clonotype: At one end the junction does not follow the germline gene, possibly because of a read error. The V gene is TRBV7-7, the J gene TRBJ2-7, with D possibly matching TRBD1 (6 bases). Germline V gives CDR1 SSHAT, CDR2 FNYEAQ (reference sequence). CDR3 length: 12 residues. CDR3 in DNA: TGTGCTAGCAGCCCCCGGGACATCGAGCAGTACTTC. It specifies CASSPRDIEQYF. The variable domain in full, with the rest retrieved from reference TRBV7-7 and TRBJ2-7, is GAGVSQSPRYKVTKRGQDVTLRCDPISSHATLYWYQQALGQGPEFLTYFNYEAQPDKSGLPSDRFSAERPEGSISTLTIQRTEQRDSAMYRCASSPRDIEQYFGPGTRLTVT.

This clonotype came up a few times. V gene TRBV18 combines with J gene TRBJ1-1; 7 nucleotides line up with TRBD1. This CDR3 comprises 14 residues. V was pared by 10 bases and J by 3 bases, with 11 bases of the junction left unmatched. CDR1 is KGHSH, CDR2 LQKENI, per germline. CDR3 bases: TGTGCCACCCTGGGACAGCGTGGCTACACTGAAGCTTTCTTT. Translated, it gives CATLGQRGYTEAFF.

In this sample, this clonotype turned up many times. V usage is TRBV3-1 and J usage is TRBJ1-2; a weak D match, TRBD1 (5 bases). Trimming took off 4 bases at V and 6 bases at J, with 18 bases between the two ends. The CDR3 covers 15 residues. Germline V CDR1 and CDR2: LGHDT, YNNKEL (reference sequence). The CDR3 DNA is TGTGCCAGCAGCCCCACCCCTACGAGGGGCGATGGCTACACCTTC. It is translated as CASSPTPTRGDGYTF.